The 24 T cell receptor beta chains listed next were all sequenced from one sample in a study of T cell responses to AZD1222 COVID-19 vaccine. Assay: immunoSEQ multiplex PCR; the TCRdb copy retains only in-frame clones and omits some. The sample includes roughly 150,000 clones, approximately 91% seen only once; the top ten take around 1.2%. Sequencing was performed on peripheral blood, taken 28 days after the second AZD1222 dose. Receptors originate from an adult who received the AZD1222 COVID-19 vaccine.

This rearrangement joins TRBV6-4 to TRBJ1-4; possibly TRBD1 for D (5 bases). Germline CDR1 is MRHNA and CDR2 is SNTAGT. V lost 6 bases and J lost 3, with 17 bases in between. The CDR3 spans 16 residues. CDR3 sequence: CASSAEVGTANEKLFF. For the CDR3, the DNA is TGTGCCAGCAGCGCGGAGGTTGGGACGGCTAATGAAAAACTGTTTTTT.

This chain uses TRBV4-2 with TRBJ1-5, with unresolved D. The germline V gene encodes CDR1 LGHNA and CDR2 YNFKEQ. This CDR3 has 14 residues. The V gene lost 0 bases and the J gene lost 8 bases, with 11 bases spanning the gap. The CDR3 bases are TGTGCCAGCAGCCAAGATCTAGTATCGGAGCCCCAGCATTTT. Translation: CASSQDLVSEPQHF.

The V and J genes are TRBV7-9 and TRBJ2-4; the D is unclear. The CDR3 is 13 residues long. V was shortened by 3 bases and J by 3 bases, with 6 bases between the two germline ends. The germline CDR1 and CDR2 sequences are SEHNR and FQNEAQ (reference sequence). CDR3 amino acids: CASSLSGKNIQYF. DNA for the CDR3: TGTGCCAGCAGCTTGTCGGGCAAAAACATTCAGTACTTC.

V usage is TRBV19 and J usage is TRBJ1-5; D is unclear. In germline, CDR1 is LNHDA, CDR2 SQIVND (reference sequence). V shed 5 bases and J shed 0 bases, with 2 bases lying between them. The CDR3 has 12 residues. The CDR3 sequence is CASSFSNQPQHF. CDR3 nucleotides: TGTGCCAGTAGTTTTAGCAATCAGCCCCAGCATTTT.

The rearrangement uses TRBV12-3 or TRBV12-4 and TRBJ2-7; D uncertain. The CDR3 is made up of 12 amino acids. Deletions cut 5 bases from V and 2 bases from J, with 7 bases between. CDR3 in amino acids: CASSPHPYEQYF. In nucleotides, the CDR3 is TGTGCCAGCAGTCCTCATCCCTACGAGCAGTACTTC.

The genes are TRBV28 and TRBJ2-1, with D uncertain. Germline-derived CDR1 and CDR2 are MDHEN and SYDVKM. There are 14 residues in the CDR3. Between the trimmed V and J ends, which lost 6 bases and 6 bases, there was a span of 15 bases. The CDR3 bases are TGTGCCAGCAGACTAAGGCGGCAGCGCAATGAGCAGTTCTTC. It translates to CASRLRRQRNEQFF.

The rearrangement links TRBV6-1 to TRBJ2-6; D not certain. The CDR3 consists of 19 residues. Germline V gene sequence: CDR1 MNHNS, CDR2 SASEGT. V lost 4 bases and J lost 0, with 19 bases in between. CDR3: CASSVFRTDATSGANVLTF. CDR3 DNA sequence: TGTGCCAGCAGTGTTTTCCGGACGGACGCCACCTCTGGGGCCAACGTCCTGACTTTC.

This clone was found once. The CDR3 protein is CASRGEGYEQYF. CDR3 DNA sequence: TGTGCCAGCAGGGGTGAGGGATACGAGCAGTACTTC. The chain couples TRBV7-9 to TRBJ2-7, with D maybe TRBD2 (5 bases). With 6 bases removed from V and 4 bases from J, the gap between germline ends came to 10 bases. The CDR3 covers 12 residues. Looked up from germline, CDR1 is SEHNR and CDR2 is FQNEAQ (reference sequence).

The V and J genes are TRBV2 and TRBJ2-1, with a weak D call TRBD1 (8 bases). CDR3 length equals 16 residues. The V gene lost 7 bases and the J gene lost 4 bases, with 20 bases spanning the gap. CDR1 and CDR2 from the germline V gene are SNHLY and FYNNEI. CDR3: CASTYRGGLGYNEQFF. In DNA, the CDR3 is TGTGCCAGCACCTACAGGGGGGGATTGGGTTACAATGAGCAGTTCTTC.

The genes are TRBV5-1 and TRBJ1-1, with D possibly TRBD1 on 5 matching bases. V lost 0 bases and J 0 bases, leaving 15 bases between the germline ends. Germline V gene sequence: CDR1 SGHRS, CDR2 YFSETQ. The CDR3 runs 17 residues. CDR3 in amino acids: CASSLVGGVSLNTEAFF. The CDR3 DNA reads as TGCGCCAGCAGCTTGGTGGGGGGGGTTTCCCTGAACACTGAAGCTTTCTTT.

The chain employs TRBV25-1 and TRBJ2-1; the match to TRBD2 covers 11 bases. Germline CDR1 reads MGHDK; CDR2 reads SYGVNS. With 6 bases clipped from V and 6 bases from J, the junction kept 10 bases outside the gene matches. The CDR3 totals 16 residues. Written as DNA, the CDR3 is TGTGCCAGCAGCCTAGCGGGGGGAACCTCGGCCAATGAGCAGTTCTTC. This encodes CASSLAGGTSANEQFF.

The chain recombines TRBV7-8 with TRBJ2-7, with 14 positions matching TRBD2. The length of the CDR3 is 17 residues. Unmatched junction bases numbered 10, after V lost 5 bases and J lost 4 bases. Looked up from germline, CDR1 is SGHVS and CDR2 is FQNEAQ. The CDR3 loop is CASSQGGTSGSAYEQYF. The CDR3 coding sequence is TGTGCCAGCAGCCAGGGGGGGACTAGCGGGAGTGCGTACGAGCAGTACTTC.

The chain has TRBV10-3 and TRBJ2-2; the match to TRBD1 covers 7 bases. With V trimmed by 3 bases and J by 1 base, 5 bases remained unmatched. CDR3 length: 16 amino acids. CDR1 and CDR2 (germline): ENHRY, SYGVKD. CDR3 sequence (DNA): TGTGCCATCAGTGATTTTGGGACAGTGAACACCGGGGAGCTGTTTTTT. Translated: CAISDFGTVNTGELFF.

The V and J genes are TRBV27 and TRBJ1-1, with 9 bases that match TRBD1. V was clipped by 3 bases and J by 4 bases; unmatched bases: 9. The CDR3 is made up of 16 amino acids. Germline values: CDR1 MNHEY, CDR2 SMNVEV (reference sequence). CDR3 sequence (DNA): TGTGCCAGCAGTTTGAACGCCGGGACAGGGATCACTGAAGCTTTCTTT. Translation: CASSLNAGTGITEAFF.

The chain uses TRBV28 and TRBJ1-2; TRBD1 aligns across 8 bases. V trimming: 2 bases; J trimming: 8 bases; junction bases outside the gene matches: 13. The germline gives CDR1 MDHEN, CDR2 SYDVKM. The CDR3 is made up of 16 amino acids. CDR3: CASSLAGGEVSGGYTF. The CDR3 bases are TGTGCCAGCAGTTTAGCAGGGGGCGAGGTCTCGGGAGGCTACACCTTC.

The chain combines TRBV19 with TRBJ2-4; 7 nucleotides align to TRBD1. Germline V gene data show CDR1 as LNHDA and CDR2 as SQIVND (reference sequence). Trimming cost V 3 bases and J 4 bases; bases outside gene matches: 12. This CDR3 has 17 amino acids. The CDR3, as DNA: TGTGCCAGTAGTATTTTCCCCCCCCGACAGGGTAAAAACATTCAGTACTTC. Its protein is CASSIFPPRQGKNIQYF.

The gene calls are TRBV4-2 and TRBJ2-7; D might be TRBD1 or TRBD2, each matching 5 bases. The CDR3 consists of 13 residues. Germline V gene lookup returns CDR1 LGHNA and CDR2 YNFKEQ. V lost 1 base and J lost 2, with 6 bases in between. The CDR3 sequence is CASSQGGTYEQYF. The CDR3 DNA sequence: TGTGCCAGCAGCCAAGGGGGGACCTACGAGCAGTACTTC.

The rearrangement joins TRBV6-5 to TRBJ2-7, with TRBD2 as a possible D gene (5 bases). The CDR3 loop spans 12 amino acids. CDR1 is MNHEY, CDR2 SVGAGI, per germline. Trimming left V 8 bases short and J 4 bases short, with 12 bases between. CDR3 in DNA: TGTGCCAGCGGCCTTGCGGGTTACGAGCAGTACTTC. This gives the protein CASGLAGYEQYF.

The V call is TRBV6-4, the J call TRBJ2-1; no clear D gene. V lost 5 bases to trimming and J lost 6 bases, with 11 bases between them. CDR1 and CDR2 from the germline V gene are MRHNA and SNTAGT. The length of the CDR3 is 13 residues. In DNA form, the CDR3 reads TGTGCCAGCAGTACTGGGCCCGGCAATGAGCAGTTCTTC. Translated: CASSTGPGNEQFF.

J is TRBJ2-1 and V is TRBV29-1, with D possibly TRBD2 on 5 matching bases. Trimming shortened V by 2 bases and J by 5 bases, and 10 bases separated the two germline ends. This CDR3 is built from 13 residues. The germline CDR1 and CDR2 sequences are SQVTM and ANQGSEA. The CDR3 DNA sequence: TGCAGCGTTGAATTCGGGGTTAACAATGAGCAGTTCTTC. Translating it yields CSVEFGVNNEQFF.

The chain links TRBV25-1 to TRBJ1-1; D is possibly TRBD1 (6 bases). CDR3 length: 15 residues. V lost 1 base and J 4 bases, leaving 13 bases between the germline ends. Looked up from germline, CDR1 is MGHDK and CDR2 is SYGVNS. CDR3 residues: CASSESRGVLTEAFF. CDR3 nucleotides: TGTGCCAGCAGTGAATCAAGGGGGGTCCTCACTGAAGCTTTCTTT.

The table lists this clone with a count of one. V gene TRBV3-1 (or the pseudogene TRBV3-2) combines with J gene TRBJ1-4; a weak D match, TRBD1 (6 bases). CDR1 is LGHDT, CDR2 YNNKEL, per germline (reference sequence). This CDR3 has 15 residues. V was shortened by 5 bases and J by 7 bases, with 17 bases between the two germline ends. This CDR3 reads CASSGLGGLAEKLFF. The DNA of the CDR3 is TGTGCCAGCAGCGGCCTTGGGGGGCTGGCTGAAAAACTGTTTTTT.

This clone has only a few counts. The chain joins TRBV9 to TRBJ2-7; D is perhaps TRBD2 (5 bases). This CDR3 contains 14 residues. The V end lost 0 bases, the J end lost 2 bases, and 9 bases lay between the germline ends. Germline loops: CDR1 SGDLS, CDR2 YYNGEE. In DNA, the CDR3 is TGTGCCAGCAGCGTAGGAGGGCCCCCCTACGAGCAGTACTTC. Translation gives CASSVGGPPYEQYF.

V is TRBV18 and J is TRBJ2-3, with D perhaps matching TRBD1 (5 bases). Germline V gene lookup returns CDR1 KGHSH and CDR2 LQKENI. This CDR3 contains 13 residues. V lost 4 bases and J 4 bases, leaving 9 bases between the germline ends. The CDR3 sequence: CASSQGPSDTQYF. CDR3 in DNA: TGTGCCAGCTCACAGGGGCCATCAGATACGCAGTATTTT.